The clone carrying this T cell receptor (beta chain) came up once. The antigen is not known. This specimen comes from a study of blood T cells in healthy people across ages. Overall study results and limits: The long-lived group displayed more naive CD4+ cells, plus higher diversity, than the aged donors did. With naive T cell percentage, TCR beta diversity showed a strong correlation.

The germline gives CDR1 LGHNA, CDR2 YSLEER. The ends lost 4 bases at V and 10 bases at J; junction bases unmatched: 15. The CDR3 consists of 16 residues. It was with a sample-barcoded 5' primer and a J-beta primer mix that a second PCR of roughly 7 to 12 cycles was run. MiXCR, run by TCRdb on the 5' RACE reads, gives a single entry per CDR3 protein. The sample yields about 770,000 distinct CDR3 sequences, around 45% seen once. Material for sequencing was blood. The V and J genes are TRBV4-3 and TRBJ2-1, with TRBD2 matching 8 bases. The source of this sequence is a man aged 55 to 69 in good health. CDR3 DNA: TGCGCCAGCAGCCGAGGGATCGGGGGGGCCTTTGTGGAGCAGTTCTTC. Protein: CASSRGIGGAFVEQFF.